These T cell receptor beta chains were read from a single sample in a study of CXCR3-negative and CXCR3-positive naive CD8 T cells. Each CDR3 protein gets one entry in TCRdb, which reprocessed the 5' RACE reads and gives no DNA. Recorded for this sample: about 130,000 distinct CDR3 sequences. The sequenced sample consisted of naive CXCR3+ CD8+ T cells from blood. Receptor source: a human donor in good health. Some clones in this sample may be carry-over from other donors' samples. Both conserved end residues are part of each CDR3. Fields, in order: J gene, V gene, CDR3 protein.

j_call: TRBJ2-3; v_call: TRBV28; cdr3_aa: CASSLSLGGHYTDTQYF
j_call: TRBJ2-7; v_call: TRBV5-6; cdr3_aa: CASSLGGVGEQYF
j_call: TRBJ2-7; v_call: TRBV15; cdr3_aa: CATSRDLGGTSSYEQYF
j_call: TRBJ2-6; v_call: TRBV10-3; cdr3_aa: CAISESTGTGPSGANVLTF
j_call: TRBJ2-5; v_call: TRBV6-5; cdr3_aa: CASSQAGTQYF
j_call: TRBJ2-3; v_call: TRBV6-4; cdr3_aa: CASSTGRTDTQYF
j_call: TRBJ1-1; v_call: TRBV7-3; cdr3_aa: CASSLMSGEAFF
j_call: TRBJ2-2; v_call: TRBV6-5; cdr3_aa: CASKIGLAGPKTGELFF
j_call: TRBJ2-7; v_call: TRBV28; cdr3_aa: CASRIPSSYEQYF
j_call: TRBJ1-4; v_call: TRBV7-6; cdr3_aa: CASSLGGTLAYEKLFF
j_call: TRBJ2-7; v_call: TRBV2; cdr3_aa: CASSLNAFYEQYF
j_call: TRBJ1-2; v_call: TRBV2; cdr3_aa: CASSVGHYNYGYTF
j_call: TRBJ2-3; v_call: TRBV3-1; cdr3_aa: CASSQEMGQGKADAQYF
j_call: TRBJ2-1; v_call: TRBV28; cdr3_aa: CASSFFEGYEQFF
j_call: TRBJ1-6; v_call: TRBV20-1; cdr3_aa: CSARDRDRVRSPLHF
j_call: TRBJ2-7; v_call: TRBV20-1; cdr3_aa: CSAGDRVVYEQYF
j_call: TRBJ2-7; v_call: TRBV5-5; cdr3_aa: CARGGGQGENEQYF
j_call: TRBJ2-5; v_call: TRBV7-8; cdr3_aa: CASSFGTAATTQYF
j_call: TRBJ2-1; v_call: TRBV7-9; cdr3_aa: CASSLAGTGHYNEQFF
j_call: TRBJ2-7; v_call: TRBV28; cdr3_aa: CASSLWTSGQKYEQYF
j_call: TRBJ2-1; v_call: TRBV14; cdr3_aa: CASSPGLAGDQQFF
j_call: TRBJ2-1; v_call: TRBV29-1; cdr3_aa: CSVEGGTRRVWANEQFF
j_call: TRBJ2-3; v_call: TRBV7-9; cdr3_aa: CASSLGTGLADTQYF
j_call: TRBJ2-4; v_call: TRBV4-1; cdr3_aa: CASSPGTDIQYF
j_call: TRBJ1-4; v_call: TRBV20-1; cdr3_aa: CSAIASDEKLFF